This T cell receptor (beta chain) was obtained from a study of shared clonotypes between healthy human individuals (TCRdb year 2020). With regard to the full study: The cohort included a few men and a couple of women between 18 and 49 years of age. Per donor, leukapheresis produced somewhere between about 0.94 and 9 billion PBMCs. To estimate repertoire size and how much clonotypes are shared between individuals, the study performed deep sequencing of blood TCR repertoires from five healthy adults. Libraries were prepared and TCR repertoires were sequenced by different laboratories using diverse techniques, in order to increase sequencing depth and limit assay-specific biases. For each donor, CD4 naive and CD4 memory were each given three plates, CD8 naive was given two plates, and CD8 memory was given one plate. Study-wide findings and limitations: The genetic and exposure-history diversity represented was limited by the small number of donors. Sampling was restricted to blood, and TCR repertoires in tissues likely differ from the TCR repertoires found in blood. Higher generation probabilities were observed for clonotypes shared by all four sorted-subset donors than for non-shared clonotypes. Larger estimated clonotype richness was generally found for naive subsets than for memory subsets. Rarefaction of sorted-subset datasets indicated incomplete sequencing despite the large sequencing depth. Pairwise subsampling indicated that sequencing depth was expected to affect the degree of clonotype sharing among donors. When several donors were compared, the shared fraction of clonotypes was approximately 5% for naive CD4, about 4% for naive CD8, 2% to 2.5% for memory CD4, and less than 0.45% for memory CD8.

Of note for this clone: The antigen it binds to is not known. No much larger clone is present one base from it, and per-base qualities are unavailable.

Using the deep immunoSEQ assay, TCR CDR3 regions were amplified from genomic DNA by multiplex PCR. For each cell subset, the extracted genomic DNA was distributed evenly across all wells of several immunoSEQ 96-well plates, and each plate served as one replicate. For sorted subsets, each replicate PCR was loaded with around 220 ng genomic DNA, equivalent to approximately 27,000 T cell genomes. Purified libraries were measured with a Qubit 3.0 fluorometer, size-checked on a Bioanalyzer 2100, and measured again with the KAPA Library Quantification kit. Every immunoSEQ 96-well plate was sequenced on a separate single-read 150-cycle Illumina NextSeq 550 flow cell. For the original study's pipeline: Because the immunoSEQ output held only junctional sequences and lacked quality scores, the filtering could not match the filtering applied to full-length reads. Sequences were annotated with PyIR, a Python wrapper for IgBLAST v1.9, and V/J genes and CDR3 were assigned using IMGT germline references. Reads were removed for weak V/J assignments (E-value above 1e-6), missing CDR3, stop codons, out-of-frame junctions, or ambiguous translated residues. V3J clonotypes were defined as sequences sharing the same inferred V gene, J gene, and CDR3 amino acid sequence. Percentage overlap between repertoires was calculated by dividing the number of shared unique clonotypes by the size of the smaller repertoire. RTK rarefaction, the Chao1 estimator, and Recon v2.1 estimates of unobserved clonotypes were used to assess repertoire richness. Generation probabilities for all TCRbeta clonotypes obtained by the gDNA method from a handful of donors were computed using OLGA. As stored in TCRdb, this immuneACCESS dataset retains in-frame rearrangements with V and J assigned. A fraction of the clones does not appear; measured against another copy, unresolved V genes explain less than half of the discrepancy, and the remainder lacks a known reason. The V and J calls and clone size come from that table; D and trimming were worked out from the DNA. The sample table contains some 2 million clones; only one count was recorded for roughly 95% of them. The ten largest clones take up 0.1% to 0.15% of the sample.

Sequences SQVTM (CDR1) and ANQGSEA (CDR2) are obtained from the germline V gene. Between the V and J ends, shortened by 6 bases and 0 bases respectively, the junction contains 9 bases. The CDR3 runs 12 amino acids, cysteine and phenylalanine included. Only the CDR3 DNA is retained, 36 bases long and in frame from the first base. Healthy HIV-negative adults with no recently reported acute infections or vaccinations were included as donors. Every donor was a Caucasian adult residing in Nashville, Tennessee, USA. CD4+ T cells were enriched by magnetic negative selection; naive cells were then positively selected on CD45RA, and the negative fraction formed the memory subset. Blood was collected by leukapheresis, and PBMCs were isolated by Ficoll-Histopaque density gradient centrifugation and then cryopreserved in liquid nitrogen vapor phase. Purity and quantity of every magnetically sorted T cell population were checked by analytical flow cytometry. From each sorted fraction, genomic DNA was isolated and quantified by UV absorbance on a Nanodrop 2000c.

The chain couples TRBV29-1 to TRBJ2-7, with no confident D gene call. Sequenced material: naive CD4+ T cells sorted from blood. In light of the paper, this sample's cell subset or site label describes: CD45RA+ positively selected. This TCR derives from a man aged 18 to 30 in good health. At the DNA level, the sequence is TGCAGCGTCGCCGACAACTCCTACGAGCAGTACTTC. It codes for CSVADNSYEQYF.